This T cell receptor (beta chain) was identified during a study of vaccination and CD4 T cells after COVID-19. Treatment defined: approximately nine-day PBMC culture with coronavirus spike peptide pools or control peptides (ViraFEST assay). Unexposed donor CD4+ T cells predated the COVID-19 pandemic, collected 2011-2018. This clonotype was counted a few times. Antigen: not known. Oncomine TCR Beta short-read sequencing was applied to DNA from cultured CD4+ T cells. After culture, CD4+ T cells served as the source for genomic DNA extraction. TCRdb reprocessed the PCR reads via MiXCR and lists one record per CDR3 protein. The sample has about 9,500 distinct CDR3 sequences, over 25% seen once. The receptor's source is a human donor in good health. Material for sequencing was CD4+ T cells from blood, cultured in vitro.

The CDR3 loop is CASSSYRENTGELFF. CDR3 coding DNA: TGTGCCAGCAGCTCGTACAGGGAAAACACCGGGGAGCTGTTTTTT. The chain uses TRBV5-4 and TRBJ2-2; a possible D gene is TRBD1 (6 bases). The V end lost 3 bases, the J end lost 2 bases, and 11 bases lay between the germline ends. The germline V gene has CDR1 SGHNT and CDR2 YYREEE (reference sequence). The CDR3 is 15 amino acids. The whole variable domain, remainder taken from reference TRBV5-4 and TRBJ2-2, is ETGVTQSPTHLIKTRGQQVTLRCSSQSGHNTVSWYQQALGQGPQFIFQYYREEENGRGNFPPRFSGLQFPNYSSELNVNALELDDSALYLCASSSYRENTGELFFGEGSRLTVL.